These 8 T cell receptor beta chains were all obtained from the same sample, sequenced in a study of regulatory T cells in long-lasting Graves disease. Investigators prepared the TCR beta libraries by applying iRepertoire HTBI primers and Arm-PCR of CDR3 regions. TCRdb ran MiXCR on the multiplex PCR reads and lists one entry per CDR3 protein. The repertoire holds 540,000 or so distinct CDR3 sequences, with roughly 13% as singletons. Stated time point: newly diagnosed GD, antithyroid drugs for less than 3 months. PBMCs were the source of the RNA used for TCR sequencing. This sample also belongs to another study, concerning T cells in Graves' hyperthyroidism and ophthalmopathy.

Sequencing used peripheral blood mononuclear cells (PBMCs), obtained at new diagnosis, from a patient treated with antithyroid drugs. The receptors derive from a young man with Graves disease.

The chain couples TRBV6-2 or TRBV6-3 to TRBJ2-1, with 11 bases identical to TRBD2. The germline V gene has CDR1 MNHEY and CDR2 SVGEGT. J lost 5 bases, V lost 1 base, and 4 bases had no gene match. This CDR3 is 16 amino acids long. The DNA for the CDR3 is TGTGCCAGCAGTTACTTGCGACTAGCGGGACACAATGAGCAGTTCTTC. Amino acids: CASSYLRLAGHNEQFF.

This CDR3 reads CASSGGIEPAETQYF. CDR3 bases: TGTGCCAGTAGTGGGGGAATAGAGCCGGCCGAGACCCAGTACTTC. This chain joins TRBV19 and TRBJ2-5; either TRBD1 or TRBD2 may supply D (5 bases each). Germline CDR1 and CDR2: LNHDA and SQIVND (reference sequence). The CDR3 loop spans 15 amino acids. V lost 5 bases and J 5 bases, leaving 18 bases between the germline ends. The full variable domain, rest sourced from reference TRBV19 and TRBJ2-5, is DGGITQSPKYLFRKEGQNVTLSCEQNLNHDAMYWYRQDPGQGLRLIYYSQIVNDFQKGDIAEGYSVSREKKESFPLTVTSAQKNPTAFYLCASSGGIEPAETQYFGPGTRLLVL.

There are a few counts of this clonotype. In DNA, the CDR3 is TGTGCCAGCAGGGCAGGGTTGGGCACTGAAGCTTTCTTT. As protein: CASRAGLGTEAFF. V and J are TRBV6-1 and TRBJ1-1; D is perhaps TRBD1 (5 bases). This CDR3 spans 13 amino acids. Trimming removed 6 bases at V and 4 bases at J, with 12 bases between. In germline, CDR1 is MNHNS, CDR2 SASEGT.

This clonotype showed up many times. CDR3 sequence (DNA): TGTGCCACCAGTGACCTCCCGACAGGGCACAATGAGCAGTTCTTC. Its protein product is CATSDLPTGHNEQFF. The V gene is TRBV24-1, the J gene TRBJ2-1, with TRBD1 matching 7 bases. The CDR3 length is 15 residues. CDR1 and CDR2 from the germline V gene are KGHDR and SFDVKD. V shed 4 bases, J shed 5 bases, and the junction held 7 bases outside the gene matches.

This clonotype was observed at least ten times. The chain couples TRBV29-1 to TRBJ2-1, with 13 nucleotides matching TRBD2. Unmatched junction bases numbered 7, after V lost 6 bases and J lost 2 bases. Germline CDR1 reads SQVTM; CDR2 reads ANQGSEA. CDR3 length equals 16 residues. The CDR3: CSVRTSGSRAYNEQFF. The CDR3 DNA reads as TGCAGCGTCCGGACTAGCGGGAGTAGGGCCTACAATGAGCAGTTCTTC.

The chain employs TRBV7-9 and TRBJ2-7; D is perhaps TRBD2 (6 bases). V was cut by 4 bases and J by 2 bases, with 18 bases left in between. The CDR3 contains 16 residues. Germline loops: CDR1 SEHNR, CDR2 FQNEAQ (reference sequence). The CDR3: CASSSVPGDIPYEQYF. In nucleotides, the CDR3 is TGTGCCAGCAGCTCCGTCCCGGGAGACATACCCTACGAGCAGTACTTC. The complete variable domain, with remaining parts taken from reference TRBV7-9 and TRBJ2-7, reads DTGVSQNPRHKITKRGQNVTFRCDPISEHNRLYWYRQTLGQGPEFLTYFQNEAQLEKSRLLSDRFSAERPKGSFSTLEIQRTEQGDSAMYLCASSSVPGDIPYEQYFGPGTRLTVT.

J is TRBJ1-3 and V is TRBV29-1, with unresolved D. The V end was cut by 0 bases, the J end by 0 bases, with 6 bases between. The germline V gene has CDR1 SQVTM and CDR2 ANQGSEA. The CDR3 consists of 14 residues. The CDR3 sequence: CSVEDPGSGNTIYF. In DNA form, the CDR3 reads TGCAGCGTTGAAGACCCAGGCTCTGGAAACACCATATATTTT.

This clonotype showed up just a few times. Since a much larger clone is just one base distant, this may be a read error. The CDR3 coding sequence is TGTACCAGCAGTCCACAGGGGGCGAACACCGGGGAGCTGTTTTTT. This sequence encodes CTSSPQGANTGELFF. The rearrangement links TRBV12-3 or TRBV12-4 to TRBJ2-2, with 8 bases that match TRBD1. The CDR3 is 15 residues long.